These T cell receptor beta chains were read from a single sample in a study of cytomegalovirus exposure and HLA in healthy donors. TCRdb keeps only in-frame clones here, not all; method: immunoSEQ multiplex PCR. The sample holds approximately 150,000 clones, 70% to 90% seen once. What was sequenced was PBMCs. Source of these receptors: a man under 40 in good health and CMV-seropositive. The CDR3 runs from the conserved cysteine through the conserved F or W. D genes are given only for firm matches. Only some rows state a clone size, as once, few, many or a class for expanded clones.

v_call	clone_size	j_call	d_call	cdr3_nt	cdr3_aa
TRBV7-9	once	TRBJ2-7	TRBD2	TGTGCCAGCAGACCCTTTATGGGAGGGTCCACCGAGCAGTACTTC	CASRPFMGGSTEQYF
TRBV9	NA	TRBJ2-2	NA	TGTGCCAGCAGCCCAGGGCCGAACACCGGGGAGCTGTTTTTT	CASSPGPNTGELFF
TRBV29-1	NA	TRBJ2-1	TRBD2	TGCAGCGTTGAAACTAGCGGGCGAACCTACAATGAGCAGTTCTTC	CSVETSGRTYNEQFF
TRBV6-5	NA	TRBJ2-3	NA	TGTGCCAGCAGTTACGCGGTTAGCACAGATACGCAGTATTTT	CASSYAVSTDTQYF
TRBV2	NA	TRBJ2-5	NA	TGTGCCAGCTTGACAGTACAAGAGACCCAGTACTTC	CASLTVQETQYF
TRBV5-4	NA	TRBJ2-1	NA	TGTGCCAGCAGGAAAAGCGGAGGGAGCTCCTACAATGAGCAGTTCTTC	CASRKSGGSSYNEQFF
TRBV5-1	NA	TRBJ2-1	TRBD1	TGCGCCAGTAGAACCTCAACAGGGGATGAGCAGTTCTTC	CASRTSTGDEQFF
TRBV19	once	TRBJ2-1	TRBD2	TGTGCCAGTAGTATTAGGGGACTAGGCAATGAGCAGTTCTTC	CASSIRGLGNEQFF
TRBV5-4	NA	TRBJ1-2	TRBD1	TGTGCCAGCAGCTCAGGGACAGTCGCCAACTATGGCTACACCTTC	CASSSGTVANYGYTF
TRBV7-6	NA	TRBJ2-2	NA	TGTGCCAGCAGCGAAGAACAGGGCCCAAGCGGGGAGCTGTTTTTT	CASSEEQGPSGELFF
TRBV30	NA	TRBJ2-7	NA	TGTGCCTTATCCGGCCGGGGAAAGGAGTACGAGCAGTACTTC	CALSGRGKEYEQYF
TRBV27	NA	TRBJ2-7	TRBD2	TGTGCCAGCAGTTTATCCCTCCGGACTAGCTACGAGCAGTACTTC	CASSLSLRTSYEQYF
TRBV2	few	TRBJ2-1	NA	TGTGCCAGCAGTGTTATGGGCCCCAACTCCTACAATGAGCAGTTCTTC	CASSVMGPNSYNEQFF
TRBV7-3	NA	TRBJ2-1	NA	TGTGCCAGCAGCTTAACGGGGACTGGCGGAGAGCAGTTCTTC	CASSLTGTGGEQFF
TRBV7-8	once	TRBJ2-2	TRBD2	TGTGCCAGCAGCCTTAGCGGGGCCCAGGGGCTGTTTTTT	CASSLSGAQGLFF
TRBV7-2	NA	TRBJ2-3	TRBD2	TGTGCCAGCAGCCTACCCTCTCGACTAGCGGGGAGCACAGATACGCAGTATTTT	CASSLPSRLAGSTDTQYF
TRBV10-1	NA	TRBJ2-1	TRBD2	TGCGCCAGCAGTGGATTAAATTTAGCGGGAGGGAACAATGAGCAGTTCTTC	CASSGLNLAGGNNEQFF
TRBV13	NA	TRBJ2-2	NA	TGTGCCAGCAGCTCACGAGTATGGACAGCCTACACCGGGGAGCTGTTTTTT	CASSSRVWTAYTGELFF
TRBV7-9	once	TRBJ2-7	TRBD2	TGTGCCAGCAAGGAACTAGCGGGAACCCACGAGCAGTACTTC	CASKELAGTHEQYF
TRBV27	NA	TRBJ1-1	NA	TGTGCCAGCAGTTTTTCTATGCATCGGGGGGTGACTGAAGCTTTCTTT	CASSFSMHRGVTEAFF